These 31 T cell receptor beta chains share one sample of origin, sequenced in a study of molecular identifiers for immune sequencing clone quantification (dated by TCRdb to the late 2010s). Libraries were constructed by PCR. Sequencing took place on an Illumina HiSeq 4000. The public reads were quality trimmed at Q25 with fastp and then assembled into clones with MiXCR by TCRdb, keeping productive beta chains. Under each unique CDR3 protein, matching rows form one entry showing the most common genes and DNA. Recorded for this sample are about 67,000 distinct CDR3 sequences; about a sixth of them occurred a single time. Approximately 1.6% of the sample is held by the ten biggest clonotypes. Sequencing was done on a sample of naive CD8+ T cells from blood, with Jurkat cell RNA spiked in. Interpreted using the paper, the cell subset or site label stands for: FACS-sorted CD8+CD4-CCR7+CD45RA+ naive T cells. These TCRs come from a human donor in good health. Some libraries in this study had Jurkat cell RNA spiked in.

For this clonotype: One junction end disagrees with the germline gene, perhaps due to a read error. This CDR3 reads CSVEDRYEQYF. The CDR3, as DNA: TGCAGCGTAGAAGACAGGTACGAGCAGTACTTC. The V call is TRBV29-1, the J call TRBJ2-7, with D maybe TRBD1 (6 bases). The V gene's germline CDR1 is SQVTM and CDR2 ANQGSEA. The CDR3 contains 11 residues.

This clonotype has a count of ten or more. The V gene is TRBV11-3, the J gene TRBJ2-1; 7 nucleotides agree with TRBD1. CDR3 length equals 15 residues. Germline values: CDR1 SGHNT, CDR2 YENEEA. V lost 4 bases, J lost 4 bases, and 7 bases stayed unmatched. CDR3 region: CASSSTGEGYNEQFF. The DNA of the CDR3 is TGTGCCAGCAGCTCAACAGGGGAAGGTTACAATGAGCAGTTCTTC.

About this clonotype: This may be a read error: a much more frequent sequence differs by one nucleotide. This chain links TRBV20-1 with TRBJ2-1; a weak D match, TRBD1 (6 bases). This CDR3 is 16 amino acids long. In germline, CDR1 is DFQATT, CDR2 SNEGSKA (reference sequence). The V and J ends lost 4 bases and 9 bases respectively, with 25 bases between them. CDR3 protein: CSANTLRGSLGSEQFF. The CDR3 DNA reads as TGCAGTGCTAATACACTCAGGGGATCTTTAGGCAGTGAGCAGTTCTTC.

At least ten counts were recorded for this clonotype. This chain links TRBV3-1 with TRBJ2-1; TRBD1 or TRBD2 may be the D gene (5 bases each). The germline gives CDR1 LGHDT, CDR2 YNNKEL (reference sequence). Trimming left V 5 bases short and J 3 bases short, with 5 bases between. The CDR3 covers 12 residues. CDR3 loop: CASSGGYNEQFF. CDR3 DNA sequence: TGTGCCAGCAGCGGGGGCTACAATGAGCAGTTCTTC.

This clonotype was observed at least ten times. The chain has TRBV7-9 and TRBJ2-1, with TRBD2 matching over 11 bases. Germline loops: CDR1 SEHNR, CDR2 FQNEAQ (reference sequence). With 3 bases clipped from V and 6 bases from J, the junction kept 4 bases outside the gene matches. The CDR3 extends over 15 amino acids. Here the CDR3 reads CASSFPGTSGNEQFF. In DNA, the CDR3 is TGTGCCAGCAGCTTTCCGGGGACTAGCGGCAATGAGCAGTTCTTC.

This sequence joins TRBV27 and TRBJ2-1, with a possible D match to TRBD2 (6 bases). Trimming took off 5 bases at V and 2 bases at J, with 10 bases between the two ends. The CDR3 contains 14 residues. From germline, CDR1 is MNHEY and CDR2 SMNVEV (reference sequence). The CDR3 loop reads CASSVGSPYNEQFF. CDR3 DNA sequence: TGTGCCAGCAGTGTCGGGAGCCCCTACAATGAGCAGTTCTTC.

At least ten counts were recorded for this clonotype. The V gene is TRBV6-2 or TRBV6-3, the J gene TRBJ2-5; D perhaps matches TRBD2 (5 bases). The germline V and J ends were trimmed by 7 bases and 4 bases, with 10 bases remaining between them. The CDR3 has 12 residues. Per the germline V gene, CDR1 is MNHEY and CDR2 is SVGEGT. The CDR3 region is CASKPGGETQYF. The DNA of the CDR3 is TGTGCCAGCAAACCAGGAGGAGAGACCCAGTACTTC.

In its sample, this clonotype was seen many times. The V gene is TRBV7-9, the J gene TRBJ1-1, with a tentative D call TRBD1 (5 bases). V lost 5 bases and J lost 0, with 13 bases in between. Germline CDR1 and CDR2: SEHNR and FQNEAQ (reference sequence). This CDR3 comprises 15 residues. This CDR3 is CASSPVPGLNTEAFF. As DNA, the CDR3 is TGTGCCAGCAGCCCGGTTCCGGGGCTGAACACTGAAGCTTTCTTT.

Of note for this clonotype: Just one base apart from a much larger clone, this may be a read error. Here the CDR3 omits its conserved ending phenylalanine or tryptophan, so a read error is the likely source. CDR3 nucleotide sequence: TGTGCCAGCAGCCAACTATCCGAGCAGTACATC. It yields the protein CASSQLSEQYI. V usage is TRBV14 and J usage is TRBJ2-7; D is uncertain. Between the trimmed V and J ends, which lost 2 bases and 6 bases, there was a span of 5 bases. The CDR3 has 11 residues. Germline assignment: CDR1 SGHDN and CDR2 FVKESK.

The V gene is TRBV27, the J gene TRBJ2-7; 7 bases are shared with TRBD2. The CDR3 is made up of 16 amino acids. Trimming removed 3 bases from V and 1 base from J; junction bases left unmatched: 9. CDR1 MNHEY and CDR2 SMNVEV come from the germline V gene (reference sequence). CDR3 residues: CASSFSAGVISYEQYF. The CDR3 nucleotides are TGTGCCAGCAGTTTCTCGGCGGGAGTGATTTCCTACGAGCAGTACTTC.

This clonotype showed up many times. The chain recombines TRBV7-8 with TRBJ2-1, with a weak D call TRBD2 (5 bases). Germline loops: CDR1 SGHVS, CDR2 FQNEAQ. Trimming cost V 0 bases and J 5 bases, with 11 bases left between them. CDR3 length: 15 amino acids. The CDR3 here is CASSLARLANNEQFF. The CDR3 bases are TGTGCCAGCAGCTTAGCGAGGCTAGCTAACAATGAGCAGTTCTTC. Based on the CDR3 plus reference TRBV7-8 and TRBJ2-1, the full variable domain is GAGVSQSPRYKVAKRGQDVALRCDPISGHVSLFWYQQALGQGPEFLTYFQNEAQLDKSGLPSDRFFAERPEGSVSTLKIQRTQQEDSAVYLCASSLARLANNEQFFGPGTRLTVL.

At least ten counts were recorded for this clonotype. The chain employs TRBV11-2 and TRBJ2-7; no reliable D call. The CDR3 spans 14 residues. CDR1 SGHAT and CDR2 FQNNGV come from the germline V gene. Deletions cut 2 bases from V and 3 bases from J, with 11 bases between. Here the CDR3 DNA reads TGTGCCAGCAGCTTATCTACCCCCGTCTACGAGCAGTACTTC. Translated, it gives CASSLSTPVYEQYF.

This clonotype was detected only a few times. The chain couples TRBV11-3 to TRBJ2-7, with D perhaps matching TRBD2 (6 bases). CDR3 length: 14 residues. Germline CDR1 and CDR2: SGHNT and YENEEA. Between the trimmed V and J ends, which lost 3 bases and 6 bases, there was a span of 15 bases. Here the CDR3 DNA reads TGTGCCAGCAGCTTGCTGGACTACAGTGCCGAGCAGTACTTC. It codes for CASSLLDYSAEQYF. Using reference TRBV11-3 and TRBJ2-7 for the parts outside the CDR3, the full variable domain is EAGVVQSPRYKIIEKKQPVAFWCNPISGHNTLYWYLQNLGQGPELLIRYENEEAVDDSQLPKDRFSAERLKGVDSTLKIQPAELGDSAVYLCASSLLDYSAEQYFGPGTRLTVT.

This clonotype came up a few times. The J gene is TRBJ1-5, the V gene TRBV7-9, with D unclear. V was clipped by 5 bases and J by 2 bases, with 19 bases between them. The CDR3 runs to 17 residues. Germline lookup yields CDR1 SEHNR and CDR2 FQNEAQ (reference sequence). Here the CDR3 DNA reads TGTGCCAGCAGCGGAGGGTCGGGTGGTTTAGGCAATCAGCCCCAGCATTTT. It specifies CASSGGSGGLGNQPQHF. Filled out from reference TRBV7-9 and TRBJ1-5, the complete variable domain reads DTGVSQNPRHKITKRGQNVTFRCDPISEHNRLYWYRQTLGQGPEFLTYFQNEAQLEKSRLLSDRFSAERPKGSFSTLEIQRTEQGDSAMYLCASSGGSGGLGNQPQHFGDGTRLSIL.

This chain links TRBV2 with TRBJ2-1; 8 nucleotides align to TRBD2. Losses at the gene ends were 8 bases for V and 6 bases for J; bases not matched to a gene: 15. This CDR3 has 16 amino acids. Germline lookup yields CDR1 SNHLY and CDR2 FYNNEI. The CDR3 spells CASFSPLAGGGNEQFF. DNA for the CDR3: TGTGCCAGCTTCAGCCCATTGGCGGGAGGAGGCAATGAGCAGTTCTTC.

Comments on this clonotype: A much larger clone lies one base from this, so it may be a read error. Since the CDR3 does not end with the conserved phenylalanine or tryptophan, this likely comes from a read error. The chain carries TRBV7-8 and TRBJ2-2; D unresolved. The CDR3 is 12 residues long. Looked up from germline, CDR1 is SGHVS and CDR2 is FQNEAQ. Trimming pared 2 bases from V and 6 bases from J, leaving 4 bases between. The CDR3 region is CASSLRPGELFS. CDR3 nucleotides: TGTGCCAGCAGCTTACGGCCCGGGGAGCTGTTTTCT.

Notes on this clonotype: The junction departs from germline at one end; a sequencing error may be responsible. The J gene is TRBJ2-2, the V gene TRBV7-9; TRBD2 is a possible D gene (6 bases). The CDR3 has 15 residues. CDR1 is SEHNR, CDR2 FQNEAQ, per germline (reference sequence). Written as DNA, the CDR3 is TGTGCCAGCAGCCCCACGACTAGATACACCGGGGAGCCGTTTTTT. This encodes CASSPTTRYTGEPFF.

This clonotype was observed at least ten times. The rearrangement joins TRBV5-4 to TRBJ1-1; 7 bases are a match to TRBD1. V lost 2 bases to trimming and J lost 1 base; unmatched junction nucleotides: 11. This CDR3 contains 17 residues. Per the germline V gene, CDR1 is SGHNT and CDR2 is YYREEE (reference sequence). The CDR3 region has the DNA TGTGCCAGCAGCTTAGGACAGGTAGTGGGGGAGAACACTGAAGCTTTCTTT. It encodes CASSLGQVVGENTEAFF.

At least ten counts were recorded for this clonotype. The chain has TRBV21-1 and TRBJ2-2; TRBD1 is taken as the D call from the table, unchecked against the DNA. TRBV21-1 is termed a pseudogene. The CDR3 extends over 15 amino acids. CDR3 DNA: TGTGCCAGCAGCAAACAGGGTGTGAGCACCGGGGAGCTGTTTTTT. This sequence encodes CASSKQGVSTGELFF.

This clonotype was recorded a few times. V usage is TRBV27 and J usage is TRBJ2-1; TRBD2 aligns across 11 bases. Germline values: CDR1 MNHEY, CDR2 SMNVEV (reference sequence). This CDR3 region has 17 residues. The junction had 13 bases not matched to a gene; V was cut back by 5 bases and J by 7 bases. Here the CDR3 reads CASSERLAGGPSNEQFF. In DNA, the CDR3 is TGTGCCAGCAGTGAACGCTTAGCGGGAGGGCCGAGTAATGAGCAGTTCTTC.

As concerns this clonotype: This clone may be a read error of a much larger clone one base away. The rearrangement uses TRBV7-6 and TRBJ2-7; 8 nucleotides align to TRBD2. Germline V gene lookup returns CDR1 SGHVS and CDR2 FNYEAQ. The length of the CDR3 is 15 residues. CDR3 sequence: CACSLPPGLVGEQYF. The CDR3 nucleotides read TGTGCCTGCAGCTTACCCCCGGGACTAGTGGGCGAGCAGTACTTC.

The sample holds many counts of this clonotype. The CDR3 sequence is CASSFDMGSEQFF. CDR3 nucleotide sequence: TGTGCCAGCAGTTTCGACATGGGAAGTGAGCAGTTCTTC. The rearrangement links TRBV12-3 or TRBV12-4 to TRBJ2-1; no reliable D call. Trimming took 3 bases from V and 9 from J, leaving 12 bases between them. This CDR3 comprises 13 residues.

This clonotype has a count of ten or more. This chain joins TRBV4-2 and TRBJ2-7; D is unclear. V was cut by 2 bases and J by 1 base, with 6 bases left in between. Germline assignment: CDR1 LGHNA and CDR2 YNFKEQ. This CDR3 comprises 13 residues. The CDR3, as DNA: TGTGCCAGCAGCCAAACCGGGTCCTACGAGCAGTACTTC. It translates to CASSQTGSYEQYF.

In the case of this clonotype: This clone may be a read error of a much larger clone one base away. The CDR3 does not end in the conserved phenylalanine or tryptophan, so this is likely a read error. This chain links TRBV7-8 with TRBJ2-7, with D possibly matching TRBD2 (6 bases). The CDR3 runs 15 residues. The germline V and J ends were trimmed by 5 bases and 3 bases, with 17 bases remaining between them. Germline CDR1 is SGHVS and CDR2 is FQNEAQ. The CDR3 region is CASSGNAGLIYEQYS. For the CDR3, the DNA is TGTGCCAGCAGCGGGAACGCGGGACTTATCTACGAGCAGTACTCC.

In this sample, this clonotype turned up many times. The V gene is TRBV20-1, the J gene TRBJ2-7, with TRBD2 matching over 9 bases. V lost 8 bases and J lost 0; bases outside the gene matches: 5. The CDR3 consists of 13 residues. The germline CDR1 and CDR2 sequences are DFQATT and SNEGSKA (reference sequence). The CDR3 bases are TGCAGTCTGCGGCGGGAGGGCTCCTACGAGCAGTACTTC. It is translated as CSLRREGSYEQYF.

For this clonotype: A much larger clone lies a single base off, so this may be a read error. V is TRBV7-9 and J is TRBJ1-1, with D unclear. The CDR3 is 12 residues long. Germline CDR1 is SEHNR and CDR2 is FQNEAQ (reference sequence). CDR3 protein: CAGSLGHPEAFF. The CDR3 coding sequence is TGTGCCGGCAGCTTAGGGCACCCTGAAGCTTTCTTT. Based on the CDR3 plus reference TRBV7-9 and TRBJ1-1, the full variable domain is DTGVSQNPRHKITKRGQNVTFRCDPISEHNRLYWYRQTLGQGPEFLTYFQNEAQLEKSRLLSDRFSAERPKGSFSTLEIQRTEQGDSAMYLCAGSLGHPEAFFGQGTRLTVV.

Details on this clonotype: Germline is not matched at one junction end, which may reflect a read error. This chain joins TRBV19 and TRBJ2-6; D perhaps matches TRBD1 (5 bases). The CDR3 sequence is 12 residues long. Germline V gene sequence: CDR1 LNHDA, CDR2 SQIVND (reference sequence). CDR3 sequence: CASSFGADVLTF. CDR3 nucleotide sequence: TGTGCCAGTAGTTTTGGGGCCGACGTCCTGACTTTC.

The sample holds a few counts of this clonotype. V gene TRBV30 combines with J gene TRBJ1-1; perhaps TRBD1 as D (6 bases). Trimming took off 0 bases at V and 3 bases at J, with 14 bases between the two ends. The germline V gene encodes CDR1 GTSNPN and CDR2 SVGIG (reference sequence). CDR3 length equals 15 residues. CDR3: CAWSVPRGGDTEAFF. The CDR3 DNA reads TGTGCCTGGAGTGTACCCAGGGGTGGAGACACTGAAGCTTTCTTT.

This clonotype was counted at least ten times. The chain combines TRBV14 with TRBJ1-6; D is uncertain. This CDR3 has 17 residues. The germline gives CDR1 SGHDN, CDR2 FVKESK. The V end was cut by 1 base, the J end by 10 bases, with 20 bases between. The CDR3 DNA reads as TGTGCCAGCAGCCAAGGATCCATTTTGATAAGTTCGTCACCCCTCCACTTT. Its translation is CASSQGSILISSSPLHF. Using reference TRBV14 and TRBJ1-6 for the parts outside the CDR3, the full variable domain is EAGVTQFPSHSVIEKGQTVTLRCDPISGHDNLYWYRRVMGKEIKFLLHFVKESKQDESGMPNNRFLAERTGGTYSTLKVQPAELEDSGVYFCASSQGSILISSSPLHFGNGTRLTVT.

On this clonotype itself: A much more abundant neighbour one base away suggests this may be a read error. The V call is TRBV2, the J call TRBJ2-5; no firm D call. The V gene's germline CDR1 is SNHLY and CDR2 FYNNEI. CDR3 length equals 16 residues. Trimming removed 2 bases at V and 2 bases at J, with 15 bases between. DNA for the CDR3: TGTGCCAGCAGTGAACCACTCCAGGACGGACAAGAGACCCAGTACTTC. It is translated as CASSEPLQDGQETQYF.

In this sample, this clonotype turned up many times. This rearrangement joins TRBV24-1 to TRBJ2-1; 9 nucleotides align to TRBD2. The length of the CDR3 is 15 residues. Per the germline V gene, CDR1 is KGHDR and CDR2 is SFDVKD. The trim removed 6 bases at V and 6 bases at J, leaving 8 bases unmatched. The CDR3, as DNA: TGTGCCACCAGTAGGCGGGAGGGCTCGGGCAATGAGCAGTTCTTC. It codes for CATSRREGSGNEQFF.